The 30 T cell receptor beta chains reported below all come from one sample, sequenced in a study of T cell repertoires in cytomegalovirus infection. These receptors have no identified antigens. In TCRdb, the reads were re-called with MiXCR into one record per CDR3 protein. The sample carries 830,000 or so distinct CDR3 sequences, 32% recorded once. The sequenced sample was cultured CD8+ T cells from PBMCs, obtained from culture after CMV antigen stimulation. The receptors derive from a human donor in good health (CMV status not recorded). Some clones in this sample may be carry-over from other donors' samples.

V usage is TRBV7-6 and J usage is TRBJ1-1; D ambiguous. Germline V gene sequence: CDR1 SGHVS, CDR2 FNYEAQ. Trimming removed 0 bases from V and 3 bases from J, with 20 bases in between. CDR3 length equals 18 residues. CDR3 sequence: CASSLAIRAAAVDTEAFF. CDR3 DNA sequence: TGTGCCAGCAGCTTAGCGATCCGAGCTGCGGCGGTGGACACTGAAGCTTTCTTT.

The chain combines TRBV12-3 or TRBV12-4 with TRBJ2-7; 8 positions match TRBD1. With V trimmed by 3 bases and J by 7 bases, 8 bases remained unmatched. The CDR3 totals 14 residues. CDR3: CASSFSGGSWEQYF. CDR3 coding DNA: TGTGCCAGCAGTTTCTCAGGGGGCTCATGGGAGCAGTACTTC.

This clonotype was counted a few times. The chain employs TRBV11-2 and TRBJ2-7; 9 bases line up with TRBD2. The V gene's germline CDR1 is SGHAT and CDR2 FQNNGV. This CDR3 region has 15 residues. J lost 3 bases, V lost 8 bases, and 11 bases had no gene match. CDR3 sequence: CASSGPGLAFYEQYV. Written as DNA, the CDR3 is TGTGCCAGCTCGGGGCCGGGACTAGCATTCTACGAGCAGTACGTC.

The chain combines TRBV6-5 with TRBJ1-1; the D is unclear. CDR1 and CDR2 (germline): MNHEY, SVGAGI. V was pared by 7 bases and J by 5 bases, with 17 bases between. This CDR3 contains 14 residues. The CDR3, as DNA: TGTGCCAGCACTACCGACTACCTGGGGACTGAAGCTTTCTTT. Translated, it gives CASTTDYLGTEAFF.

The rearrangement uses TRBV28 and TRBJ2-1; 9 bases map to TRBD1. The V gene end was trimmed by 6 bases and the J gene end by 6 bases; junction bases not matched to a gene: 9. This CDR3 has 15 amino acids. Germline values: CDR1 MDHEN, CDR2 SYDVKM. In DNA form, the CDR3 reads TGTGCCAGCAGGAATGGACAGGGGAAAGGCAATGAGCAGTTCTTC. It translates to CASRNGQGKGNEQFF. Using reference TRBV28 and TRBJ2-1 for the parts outside the CDR3, the full variable domain is DVKVTQSSRYLVKRTGEKVFLECVQDMDHENMFWYRQDPGLGLRLIYFSYDVKMKEKGDIPEGYSVSREKKERFSLILESASTNQTSMYLCASRNGQGKGNEQFFGPGTRLTVL.

The chain joins TRBV7-9 to TRBJ1-1; 7 bases are shared with TRBD1. The CDR3 length is 15 residues. The germline CDR1 and CDR2 sequences are SEHNR and FQNEAQ (reference sequence). The ends lost 4 bases at V and 3 bases at J; junction bases unmatched: 8. CDR3 bases: TGTGCCAGCAGCTCTTGGGACAGTGTTTACACTGAAGCTTTCTTT. Protein product: CASSSWDSVYTEAFF. The variable domain in full, with the rest retrieved from reference TRBV7-9 and TRBJ1-1, is DTGVSQNPRHKITKRGQNVTFRCDPISEHNRLYWYRQTLGQGPEFLTYFQNEAQLEKSRLLSDRFSAERPKGSFSTLEIQRTEQGDSAMYLCASSSWDSVYTEAFFGQGTRLTVV.

The CDR3 sequence: CASKPVGQAASEAFF. In nucleotides, the CDR3 is TGTGCCAGCAAACCCGTGGGACAGGCGGCCAGTGAAGCTTTCTTT. The chain couples TRBV6-1 to TRBJ1-1; 8 bases match TRBD1. The germline V gene has CDR1 MNHNS and CDR2 SASEGT. The CDR3 extends over 15 amino acids. The ends lost 7 bases at V and 7 bases at J; junction bases unmatched: 14.

In this sample, this clonotype turned up a few times. The V gene is TRBV12-3 or TRBV12-4, the J gene TRBJ1-2; TRBD1 matches 7 bases. The junction had 7 bases not matched to a gene; V was cut back by 5 bases and J by 4 bases. The CDR3 totals 14 residues. The CDR3 DNA reads TGTGCCAGCAGTATAAGGGGGCATCTCTATGGCTACACCTTC. It codes for CASSIRGHLYGYTF.

The chain recombines TRBV11-3 with TRBJ2-5; the D is unclear. CDR1 and CDR2 from the germline V gene are SGHNT and YENEEA. The CDR3 spans 12 residues. The V end lost 7 bases, the J end lost 6 bases, and 12 bases lay between the germline ends. CDR3 residues: CASIRKLKTQYF. DNA of the CDR3: TGTGCCAGCATACGCAAATTAAAGACCCAGTACTTC.

This clonotype was seen a few times. A junction boundary mismatches the germline segment, possibly from a read error. The chain recombines TRBV7-7 with TRBJ2-7, with unresolved D. Germline loops: CDR1 SSHAT, CDR2 FNYEAQ (reference sequence). The CDR3 is 15 residues long. As DNA, the CDR3 is TGTGCTAGCAGTCCCTGGGCCTCCCTAAATGGGGAGCAGTACTTC. Protein sequence: CASSPWASLNGEQYF.

The chain combines TRBV7-9 with TRBJ2-1; 7 nucleotides line up with TRBD1. V dropped 6 bases and J dropped 3; count of bases not matched to a gene: 11. The germline gives CDR1 SEHNR, CDR2 FQNEAQ (reference sequence). There are 16 residues in the CDR3. The CDR3 bases are TGTGCCAGCAGATCTAAACAGGGGACCTACTACAATGAGCAGTTCTTC. This codes for CASRSKQGTYYNEQFF.

Worth noting for this clonotype: This may be a read error, as it is one base from a much larger clone. The rearrangement uses TRBV6-9 and TRBJ1-2; maybe TRBD1 (5 bases). V was shortened by 8 bases and J by 2 bases, with 12 bases between the two germline ends. This CDR3 region has 13 residues. The V gene's germline CDR1 is MNHGY and CDR2 SVAAGI. This CDR3 is CASRLTENYGYTF. Written as DNA, the CDR3 is TGTGCCAGCCGTTTGACAGAGAACTATGGCTACACCTTC.

This clonotype was counted a few times. The chain has TRBV7-6 and TRBJ1-1; D gene uncertain. V was clipped by 5 bases and J by 3 bases, with 13 bases between them. This CDR3 has 14 residues. Germline CDR1 SGHVS, CDR2 FNYEAQ. The CDR3 sequence: CASSPLPGDTEAFF. CDR3 bases: TGTGCCAGCAGCCCTTTACCGGGAGACACTGAAGCTTTCTTT.

This clonotype was detected only once. The chain has TRBV12-3 or TRBV12-4 and TRBJ1-2; D is undetermined. The CDR3 has 19 amino acids. Trimming pared 3 bases from V and 0 bases from J, leaving 23 bases between. The DNA for the CDR3 is TGTGCCAGCAGTTTCCCCCCCCGCCGACCTCCTGCTTCTAACTATGGCTACACCTTC. It translates to CASSFPPRRPPASNYGYTF.

There are a few counts of this clonotype. The V and J genes are TRBV6-2 or TRBV6-3 and TRBJ2-1, with a possible D match to TRBD1 (6 bases). Trimming cost V 6 bases and J 4 bases, with 13 bases left between them. The CDR3 is 14 amino acids. Germline V gene lookup returns CDR1 MNHEY and CDR2 SVGEGT. CDR3 residues: CASRNRVWYNEQFF. The CDR3 nucleotides read TGTGCCAGCAGAAACAGGGTCTGGTACAATGAGCAGTTCTTC.

The chain is built from TRBV29-1 and TRBJ2-3; D may be TRBD1 (6 bases). Looked up from germline, CDR1 is SQVTM and CDR2 is ANQGSEA. The CDR3 extends over 17 amino acids. V was clipped by 4 bases and J by 3 bases, with 23 bases between them. The DNA of the CDR3 is TGCAGCGTTGTAGAACCCGCTACAGGGTCGGGGACAGATACGCAGTATTTT. Its translation is CSVVEPATGSGTDTQYF.

J is TRBJ2-7 and V is TRBV11-1; the match to TRBD2 covers 8 bases. Per the germline V gene, CDR1 is SGHAT and CDR2 is FQDESV (reference sequence). CDR3 length: 15 residues. The ends lost 6 bases at V and 2 bases at J; junction bases unmatched: 9. The CDR3 bases are TGTGCCAGCAGGGACCGCGGGGGGAGGACCTACGAGCAGTACTTC. It is translated as CASRDRGGRTYEQYF.

The genes are TRBV20-1 and TRBJ1-3, with D possibly TRBD1 on 5 matching bases. This CDR3 has 16 residues. The V gene's germline CDR1 is DFQATT and CDR2 SNEGSKA (reference sequence). V was cut by 2 bases and J by 0 bases, with 14 bases left in between. The CDR3 loop is CSARPGDPGSGNTIYF. The CDR3 nucleotides are TGCAGTGCTAGACCCGGGGACCCTGGCTCTGGAAACACCATATATTTT.

On this clonotype itself: A junction boundary mismatches the germline segment, possibly from a read error. The gene calls are TRBV13 and TRBJ2-3; 8 bases line up with TRBD2. This CDR3 is built from 17 residues. CDR1 is PRHDT, CDR2 FYEKMQ, per germline (reference sequence). The CDR3 region is CASSFDGGVGDTDTRYF. CDR3 coding DNA: TGTGCCAGCAGTTTCGACGGGGGGGTAGGAGACACAGATACGCGGTATTTT.

Only a few counts were recorded for this clonotype. This chain uses TRBV19 with TRBJ2-2; 7 nucleotides line up with TRBD1. The V segment lost 0 bases and the J segment 2 bases; nucleotides outside the gene matches: 6. The CDR3 spans 17 residues. Germline CDR1 and CDR2: LNHDA and SQIVND (reference sequence). The DNA for the CDR3 is TGTGCCAGTAGTATAGATCGTAAAGGGGGCAACACCGGGGAGCTGTTTTTT. Translated: CASSIDRKGGNTGELFF.

There are a few counts of this clonotype. The CDR3 is CASSIKPHRQGSTF. Written as DNA, the CDR3 is TGTGCCAGTAGTATCAAACCCCACCGACAGGGATCTACCTTC. The chain has TRBV19 and TRBJ1-2; TRBD1 matches 7 bases. The J segment lost 14 bases and the V segment lost 3 bases, leaving 15 bases of the junction unmatched. CDR1 and CDR2 (germline): LNHDA, SQIVND (reference sequence). The CDR3 consists of 14 residues.

The chain employs TRBV6-2 or TRBV6-3 and TRBJ2-7; TRBD2 is a possible D gene (6 bases). CDR1 and CDR2 (germline): MNHEY, SVGEGT. V was pared by 6 bases and J by 4 bases, with 16 bases between. The CDR3 is made up of 14 amino acids. Written as DNA, the CDR3 is TGTGCCAGCAGCAGTTCTCTCGGGGGATACGAGCAGTACGTC. Residues: CASSSSLGGYEQYV.

This clonotype turned up a few times. This chain uses TRBV6-2 or TRBV6-3 with TRBJ2-2; TRBD2 aligns across 9 bases. After removal of 5 bases from V and 7 bases from J, the junction contained 8 bases not matched to a gene. CDR3 length: 15 residues. The germline V gene has CDR1 MNHEY and CDR2 SVGEGT. CDR3 DNA: TGTGCCAGCAGTGAGGGACGACTAGCGGTCGGGGAGCTGTTTTTT. This codes for CASSEGRLAVGELFF.

There are a few counts of this clonotype. The J gene is TRBJ1-4, the V gene TRBV7-6; no clear D gene. CDR3 length equals 14 residues. CDR1 and CDR2 from the germline V gene are SGHVS and FNYEAQ. V was trimmed by 6 bases and J by 2 bases, leaving 10 bases between them. Written as DNA, the CDR3 is TGTGCCAGCAGACTTGACATTACTAATGAAAAACTGTTTTTT. Its translation is CASRLDITNEKLFF. Supplemented by reference TRBV7-6 and TRBJ1-4, the full variable domain reads GAGVSQSPRYKVTKRGQDVALRCDPISGHVSLYWYRQALGQGPEFLTYFNYEAQQDKSGLPNDRFSAERPEGSISTLTIQRTEQRDSAMYRCASRLDITNEKLFFGSGTQLSVL.

In its sample, this clonotype was seen a few times. A read error may be the cause here, since a much bigger clone is one base away. This rearrangement joins TRBV6-2 or TRBV6-3 to TRBJ1-4; D unresolved. CDR1 is MNHEY, CDR2 SVGEGT, per germline. Trimming shortened V by 5 bases and J by 4 bases, and 2 bases separated the two germline ends. This CDR3 is built from 11 residues. The CDR3 region has the DNA TGTGCCAGCAGTGTTAATGAAAAACTGTTTTTT. Translation gives CASSVNEKLFF.

Many counts were recorded for this clonotype. The CDR3 sequence is CASSLGVTYEQYF. The CDR3 DNA reads TGTGCCAGCAGTTTAGGGGTGACCTACGAGCAGTACTTC. This chain joins TRBV12-3 or TRBV12-4 and TRBJ2-7; D not certain. Trimming shortened V by 1 base and J by 2 bases, and 6 bases separated the two germline ends. This CDR3 spans 13 amino acids.

This chain joins TRBV4-1 and TRBJ2-3, with D uncertain. The CDR3 runs 16 residues. V was clipped by 1 base and J by 2 bases, with 13 bases between them. Looked up from germline, CDR1 is MGHRA and CDR2 is YSYEKL. The CDR3 here is CASSQVKSTYTDTQYF. The CDR3 DNA is TGCGCCAGCAGCCAAGTTAAGAGCACCTACACAGATACGCAGTATTTT.

This clonotype showed up many times. This chain uses TRBV7-8 with TRBJ1-1; 8 nucleotides line up with TRBD1. Germline CDR1 SGHVS, CDR2 FQNEAQ. J lost 2 bases, V lost 5 bases, and 7 bases had no gene match. The CDR3 is 15 residues long. The CDR3 DNA reads as TGTGCCAGCAGCGCCGGACAGGGCATAAACACTGAAGCTTTCTTT. Translated, it gives CASSAGQGINTEAFF.

The chain links TRBV15 to TRBJ1-2, with 8 bases that match TRBD1. Per germline, CDR1 LNHNV and CDR2 YYDKDF (reference sequence). The CDR3 runs 15 residues. V lost 0 bases and J lost 8; bases outside the gene matches: 8. Written as DNA, the CDR3 is TGTGCCACCAGCAGAGATCGAACAGGGGGAGAAGGCTACACCTTC. The encoded protein is CATSRDRTGGEGYTF.

The chain couples TRBV6-1 to TRBJ1-1; TRBD1 agrees at 8 bases. This CDR3 region has 14 residues. Germline assignment: CDR1 MNHNS and CDR2 SASEGT. The trim removed 4 bases at V and 4 bases at J, leaving 5 bases unmatched. The CDR3 loop reads CASSANRGITEAFF. CDR3 DNA sequence: TGTGCCAGCAGTGCAAACAGGGGGATCACTGAAGCTTTCTTT.